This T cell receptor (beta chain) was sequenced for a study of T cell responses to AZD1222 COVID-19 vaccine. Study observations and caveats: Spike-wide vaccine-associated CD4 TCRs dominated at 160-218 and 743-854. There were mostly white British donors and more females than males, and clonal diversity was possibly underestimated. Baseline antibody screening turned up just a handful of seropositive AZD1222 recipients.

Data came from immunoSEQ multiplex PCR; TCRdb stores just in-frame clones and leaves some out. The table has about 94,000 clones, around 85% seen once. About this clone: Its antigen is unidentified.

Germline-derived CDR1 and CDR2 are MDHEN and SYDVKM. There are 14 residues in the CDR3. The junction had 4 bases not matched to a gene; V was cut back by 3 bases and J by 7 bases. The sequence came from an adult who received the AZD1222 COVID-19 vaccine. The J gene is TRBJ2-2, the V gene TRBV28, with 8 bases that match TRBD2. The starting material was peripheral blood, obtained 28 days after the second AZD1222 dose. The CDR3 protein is CASSFSGIGGELFF. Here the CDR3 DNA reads TGTGCCAGCAGTTTTAGCGGGATTGGCGGGGAGCTGTTTTTT.